The next 5 T cell receptor beta chains were all read from a single sample in a study of OX40 agonist ivuxolimab in advanced cancers. Here immunoSEQ multiplex PCR was the method, and the copy in TCRdb shows in-frame clones only, minus some. The data show some 82,000 clones, with roughly 90% seen just once and under 3% held by the top ten. The sample in question was CD4+ or CD8+ T cells sorted from blood, obtained in a trial of the OX40 agonist ivuxolimab. The source of these receptors is an adult with an advanced solid tumor such as melanoma, head and neck, liver or kidney cancer.

This rearrangement joins TRBV11-2 to TRBJ1-3; D remains unclear. This CDR3 is 14 amino acids long. V lost 7 bases to trimming and J lost 3 bases, with 13 bases between them. Per germline, CDR1 SGHAT and CDR2 FQNNGV. This chain's CDR3 is CASTPTAGGNTIYF. CDR3 DNA: TGTGCCAGCACCCCCACAGCAGGTGGAAACACCATATATTTT.

The CDR3 coding sequence is TGCGCCAGCAGCTTGGACCGGGAACCTAACACTGAAGCTTTCTTT. It is translated as CASSLDREPNTEAFF. The chain employs TRBV5-1 and TRBJ1-1; no definite D call. This CDR3 contains 15 residues. V lost 0 bases to trimming and J lost 2 bases, with 11 bases between them. Germline V gene lookup returns CDR1 SGHRS and CDR2 YFSETQ.

V usage is TRBV2 and J usage is TRBJ2-5, with TRBD1 matching over 8 bases. Germline V gene data show CDR1 as SNHLY and CDR2 as FYNNEI. V was clipped by 5 bases and J by 3 bases; unmatched bases: 11. The CDR3 covers 16 residues. The CDR3 region is CASSRDRPGRKETQYF. The CDR3 nucleotides are TGTGCCAGCAGTCGGGACAGGCCCGGCAGGAAAGAGACCCAGTACTTC. The full variable domain, with the rest looked up from reference TRBV2 and TRBJ2-5, is EPEVTQTPSHQVTQMGQEVILRCVPISNHLYFYWYRQILGQKVEFLVSFYNNEISEKSEIFDDQFSVERPDGSNFTLKIRSTKLEDSAMYFCASSRDRPGRKETQYFGPGTRLLVL.

J is TRBJ2-4 and V is TRBV18; perhaps D is TRBD1 or TRBD2 (6 bases each). This CDR3 is 16 amino acids long. Germline V lookup: CDR1 KGHSH, CDR2 LQKENI. Between the trimmed V and J ends, which lost 5 bases and 2 bases, there was a span of 16 bases. The DNA of the CDR3 is TGTGCCAGCTCAGAAACGGGGGCTTCGACCAAAAACATTCAGTACTTC. Its protein product is CASSETGASTKNIQYF.

This rearrangement joins TRBV27 to TRBJ2-7; no clear D. V was trimmed by 5 bases and J by 5 bases, leaving 13 bases between them. CDR3 length: 13 amino acids. CDR1 and CDR2 from the germline V gene are MNHEY and SMNVEV (reference sequence). The CDR3 loop is CASSPSDQNEQYF. The CDR3 region has the DNA TGTGCCAGCAGTCCCTCGGACCAGAACGAGCAGTACTTC.